The clone carrying this T cell receptor beta chain was observed many times. Genomic DNA, the template, was used for profiling of the TCR beta VDJ and CDR3. TCRdb re-derived calls from the reads in MiXCR, one entry per CDR3 protein. The table records approximately 45,000 distinct CDR3 sequences, around 69% of them present only once. From germline, CDR1 is SGHDT and CDR2 YYEEEE. There are 15 residues in the CDR3. V lost 0 bases, J lost 6 bases, and 1 base stayed unmatched. This sample is drawn from a study of CD8+CD57+ T cells in acquired aplastic anemia. V is TRBV5-6 and J is TRBJ1-5; 12 positions match TRBD1. The sequence came from a human donor in good health, serving as a control. Sequenced: sorted CD4+, CD8+, or CD8+CD57+ T cells (not recorded which) from PBMCs. The CDR3 region has the DNA TGTGCCAGCAGCTTGGGGGACAGGGGGCCTCAGCCCCAGCATTTT. This translates into CASSLGDRGPQPQHF.